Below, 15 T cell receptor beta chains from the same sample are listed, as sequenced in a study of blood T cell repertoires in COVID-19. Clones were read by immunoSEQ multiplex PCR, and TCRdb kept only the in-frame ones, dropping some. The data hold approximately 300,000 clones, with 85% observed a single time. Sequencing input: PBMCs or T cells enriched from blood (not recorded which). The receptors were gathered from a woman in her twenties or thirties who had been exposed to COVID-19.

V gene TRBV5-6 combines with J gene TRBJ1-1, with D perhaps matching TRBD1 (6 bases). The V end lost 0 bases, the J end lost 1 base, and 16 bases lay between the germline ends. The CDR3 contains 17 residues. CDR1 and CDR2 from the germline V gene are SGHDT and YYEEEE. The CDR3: CASSLVGALAGNTEAFF. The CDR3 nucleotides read TGTGCCAGCAGCTTGGTGGGGGCGCTTGCTGGGAACACTGAAGCTTTCTTT.

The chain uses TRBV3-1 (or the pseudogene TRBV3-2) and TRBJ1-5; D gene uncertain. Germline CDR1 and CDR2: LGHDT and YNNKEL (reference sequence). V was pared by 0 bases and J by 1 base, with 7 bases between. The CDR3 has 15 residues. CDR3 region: CASSQDQRSNQPQHF. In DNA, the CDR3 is TGTGCCAGCAGCCAAGATCAGCGGAGCAATCAGCCCCAGCATTTT.

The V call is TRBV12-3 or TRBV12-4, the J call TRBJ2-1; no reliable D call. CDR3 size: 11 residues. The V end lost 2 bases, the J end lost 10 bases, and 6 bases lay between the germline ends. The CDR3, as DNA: TGTGCCAGCAGTTTACAGCGAGAGCAGTTCTTC. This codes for CASSLQREQFF.

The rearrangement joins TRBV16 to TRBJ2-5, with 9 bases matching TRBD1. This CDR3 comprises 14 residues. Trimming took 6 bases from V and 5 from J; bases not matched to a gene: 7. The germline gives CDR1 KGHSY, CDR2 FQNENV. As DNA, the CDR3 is TGTGCCAGCAGTCGGACAGGGGCGGGGGAGACCCAGTACTTC. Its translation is CASSRTGAGETQYF.

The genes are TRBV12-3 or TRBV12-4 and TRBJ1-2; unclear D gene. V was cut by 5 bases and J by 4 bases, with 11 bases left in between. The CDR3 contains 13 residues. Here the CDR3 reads CASSPVLSYGYTF. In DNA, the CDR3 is TGTGCCAGCAGTCCCGTTTTATCCTATGGCTACACCTTC.

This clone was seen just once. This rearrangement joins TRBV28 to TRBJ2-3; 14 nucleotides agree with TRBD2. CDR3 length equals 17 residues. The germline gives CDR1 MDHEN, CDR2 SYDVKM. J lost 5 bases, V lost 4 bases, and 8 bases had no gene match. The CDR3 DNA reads TGTGCCAGCAGTTCCTGGTCGGGACTAGCGGGGGAAGATACGCAGTATTTT. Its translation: CASSSWSGLAGEDTQYF.

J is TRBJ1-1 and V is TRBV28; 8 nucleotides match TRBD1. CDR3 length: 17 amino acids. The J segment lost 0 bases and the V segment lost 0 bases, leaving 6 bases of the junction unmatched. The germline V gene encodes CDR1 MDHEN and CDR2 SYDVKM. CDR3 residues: CASSLWGTGPLNTEAFF. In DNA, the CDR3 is TGTGCCAGCAGTTTATGGGGGACAGGCCCCTTGAACACTGAAGCTTTCTTT. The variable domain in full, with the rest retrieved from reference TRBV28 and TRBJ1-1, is DVKVTQSSRYLVKRTGEKVFLECVQDMDHENMFWYRQDPGLGLRLIYFSYDVKMKEKGDIPEGYSVSREKKERFSLILESASTNQTSMYLCASSLWGTGPLNTEAFFGQGTRLTVV.

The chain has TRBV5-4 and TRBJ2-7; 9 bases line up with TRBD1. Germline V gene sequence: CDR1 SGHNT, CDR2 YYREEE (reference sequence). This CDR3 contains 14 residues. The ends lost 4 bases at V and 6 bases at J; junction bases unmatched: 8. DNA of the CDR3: TGTGCCAGCAGCATCGGGACAGGGAACTCCGAGCAGTACTTC. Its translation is CASSIGTGNSEQYF.

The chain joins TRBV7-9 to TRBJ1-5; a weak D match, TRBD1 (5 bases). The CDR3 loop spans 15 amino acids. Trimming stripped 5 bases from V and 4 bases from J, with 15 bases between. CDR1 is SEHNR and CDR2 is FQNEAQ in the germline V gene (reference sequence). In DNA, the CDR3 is TGTGCCAGCAGCCCCGACGGTGGGGCTAATCAGCCCCAGCATTTT. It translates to CASSPDGGANQPQHF.

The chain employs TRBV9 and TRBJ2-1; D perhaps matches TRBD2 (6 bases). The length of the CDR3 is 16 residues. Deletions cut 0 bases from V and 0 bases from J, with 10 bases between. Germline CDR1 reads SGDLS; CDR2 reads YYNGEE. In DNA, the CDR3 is TGTGCCAGCAGCGTAGGGGGGGTTAGCTCCTACAATGAGCAGTTCTTC. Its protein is CASSVGGVSSYNEQFF.

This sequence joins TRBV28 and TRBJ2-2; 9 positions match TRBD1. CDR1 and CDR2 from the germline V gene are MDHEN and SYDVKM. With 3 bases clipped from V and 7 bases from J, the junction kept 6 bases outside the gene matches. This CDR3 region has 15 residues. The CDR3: CASSFNRGLGGELFF. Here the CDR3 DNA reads TGTGCCAGCAGTTTTAACAGGGGGCTGGGCGGGGAGCTGTTTTTT.

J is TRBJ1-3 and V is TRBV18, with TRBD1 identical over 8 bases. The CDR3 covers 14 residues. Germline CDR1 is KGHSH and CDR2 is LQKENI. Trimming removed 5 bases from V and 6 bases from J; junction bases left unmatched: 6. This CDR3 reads CASSGGTGPNTIYF. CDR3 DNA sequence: TGTGCCAGCTCAGGAGGGACAGGACCAAACACCATATATTTT.

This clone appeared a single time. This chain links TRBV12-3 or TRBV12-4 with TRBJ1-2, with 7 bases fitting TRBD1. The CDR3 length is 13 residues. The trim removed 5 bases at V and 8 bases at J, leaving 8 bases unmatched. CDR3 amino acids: CASSDRAAEGYTF. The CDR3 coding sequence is TGTGCCAGCAGTGACAGGGCAGCCGAAGGCTACACCTTC.

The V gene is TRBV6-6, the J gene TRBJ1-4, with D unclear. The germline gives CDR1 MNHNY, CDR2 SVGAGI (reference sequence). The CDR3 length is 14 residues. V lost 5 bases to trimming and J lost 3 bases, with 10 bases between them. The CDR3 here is CASSTHSPNEKLFF. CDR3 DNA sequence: TGTGCCAGCAGTACACACAGTCCTAATGAAAAACTGTTTTTT.

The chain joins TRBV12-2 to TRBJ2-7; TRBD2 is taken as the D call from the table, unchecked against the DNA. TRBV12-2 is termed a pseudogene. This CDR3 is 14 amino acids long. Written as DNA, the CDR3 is TGTGCAAGTCGCCTCAGGGGAGGGGCCTACGAGCAGTACTTC. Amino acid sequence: CASRLRGGAYEQYF.